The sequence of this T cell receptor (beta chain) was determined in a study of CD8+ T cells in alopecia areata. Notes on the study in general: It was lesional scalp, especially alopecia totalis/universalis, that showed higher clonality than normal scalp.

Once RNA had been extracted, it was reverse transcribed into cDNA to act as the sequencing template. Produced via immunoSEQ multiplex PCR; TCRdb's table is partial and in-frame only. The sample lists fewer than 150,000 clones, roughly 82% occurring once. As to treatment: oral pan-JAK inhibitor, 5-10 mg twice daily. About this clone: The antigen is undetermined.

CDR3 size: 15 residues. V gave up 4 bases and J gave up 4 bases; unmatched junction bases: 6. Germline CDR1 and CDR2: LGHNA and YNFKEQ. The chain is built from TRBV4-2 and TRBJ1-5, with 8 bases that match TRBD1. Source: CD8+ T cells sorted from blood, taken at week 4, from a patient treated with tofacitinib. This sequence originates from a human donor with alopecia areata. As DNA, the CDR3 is TGTGCCAGCAGCCTAGAGGACAGGGCAAATCAGCCCCAGCATTTT. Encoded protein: CASSLEDRANQPQHF.